The 20 T cell receptor beta chains in this list originate from one sample, sequenced in a study of HIV-infected patients and healthy controls. No cell fractionation was done, so the repertoire covers all unsorted peripheral blood T cells. Reverse transcription used around 500 ng RNA and constant-region primers for alpha and beta. Alpha and beta chain libraries were made separately by chain-specific third strand synthesis with multiplexing indices. MiXCR, run by TCRdb on the 5' RACE reads, gives a single entry per CDR3 protein. Here the sample spans approximately 9,300 distinct CDR3 sequences, about 10% being singletons. Source: blood, taken before antiretroviral therapy. Receptors were obtained from an adult with HIV infection.

Many counts were recorded for this clonotype. The chain has TRBV19 and TRBJ2-1; D may correspond to TRBD1 or TRBD2 (5 bases each). Trimming shortened V by 7 bases and J by 0 bases, and 16 bases separated the two germline ends. Germline lookup yields CDR1 LNHDA and CDR2 SQIVND (reference sequence). The CDR3 contains 16 residues. The chain's CDR3 is CASTRNRGHSYNEQFF. The CDR3 coding sequence is TGTGCCAGTACTCGGAATCGGGGCCACTCCTACAATGAGCAGTTCTTC.

This clonotype was observed a few times. The chain links TRBV5-8 to TRBJ2-7; possibly TRBD1 for D (6 bases). V lost 2 bases and J lost 2, with 11 bases in between. The CDR3 is 14 amino acids. In germline, CDR1 is SGHTS, CDR2 YDEGEE. The CDR3 here is CASSLGDTAYEQYF. DNA of the CDR3: TGTGCCAGCAGCTTAGGGGACACAGCCTACGAGCAGTACTTC.

This clonotype was seen many times. The rearrangement links TRBV4-1 to TRBJ2-5, with 9 bases matching TRBD2. Germline trimming cut 0 bases from V and 3 bases from J; bases unmatched to any gene: 2. This CDR3 has 15 amino acids. From germline, CDR1 is MGHRA and CDR2 YSYEKL. CDR3 bases: TGCGCCAGCAGCCAAGATATAGCGGGAGAAGAGACCCAGTACTTC. Protein product: CASSQDIAGEETQYF.

A note on this clonotype: Sequence at one end of the junction differs from germline and may be a read error. J is TRBJ1-1 and V is TRBV28, with 7 bases matching TRBD1. The CDR3 totals 12 residues. Germline V gene sequence: CDR1 MDHEN, CDR2 SYDVKM. In DNA form, the CDR3 reads TGTGCCAGCAGTTCAGGACAGGTTGAAGATTTCTTT. This gives the protein CASSSGQVEDFF.

This clonotype was counted ten times or more. The V gene is TRBV29-1, the J gene TRBJ1-3; D is unclear. V shed 5 bases and J shed 0 bases, with 5 bases lying between them. The germline gives CDR1 SQVTM, CDR2 ANQGSEA. This CDR3 spans 12 amino acids. The CDR3 protein is CSVQVSGNTIYF. For the CDR3, the DNA is TGCAGCGTTCAGGTCTCTGGAAACACCATATATTTT. Based on the CDR3 plus reference TRBV29-1 and TRBJ1-3, the full variable domain is SAVISQKPSRDICQRGTSLTIQCQVDSQVTMMFWYRQQPGQSLTLIATANQGSEATYESGFVIDKFPISRPNLTFSTLTVSNMSPEDSSIYLCSVQVSGNTIYFGEGSWLTVV.

CDR3 DNA: TGCAGTGCTCACAGGGGGCGCGGGACTGAAGCTTTCTTT. Protein sequence: CSAHRGRGTEAFF. This chain joins TRBV20-1 and TRBJ1-1; 9 bases match TRBD1. Germline-derived CDR1 and CDR2 are DFQATT and SNEGSKA (reference sequence). V lost 5 bases to trimming and J lost 5 bases; unmatched junction nucleotides: 6. The CDR3 runs to 13 residues.

This clonotype was picked up many times. The chain combines TRBV27 with TRBJ2-3; D unclear. CDR3 length: 15 amino acids. CDR1 is MNHEY and CDR2 is SMNVEV in the germline V gene (reference sequence). Deletions cut 5 bases from V and 0 bases from J, with 12 bases between. CDR3 DNA: TGTGCCAGCAGTCAAATTTGGTCGAGCACAGATACGCAGTATTTT. Residues: CASSQIWSSTDTQYF.

This clonotype has at least ten counts. The chain combines TRBV19 with TRBJ2-6; D unresolved. Germline CDR1 LNHDA, CDR2 SQIVND (reference sequence). The CDR3 is 14 residues long. Trimming took 7 bases from V and 0 from J, leaving 7 bases between them. The CDR3: CASTPFSGANVLTF. Here the CDR3 DNA reads TGTGCCAGTACACCTTTCTCTGGGGCCAACGTCCTGACTTTC.

In its sample, this clonotype was seen many times. The chain joins TRBV12-3 or TRBV12-4 to TRBJ1-2, with D uncertain. V was trimmed by 5 bases and J by 4 bases, leaving 17 bases between them. The CDR3 is 15 amino acids. CDR3 sequence: CASSPGQLPAYGYTF. The DNA of the CDR3 is TGTGCCAGCAGTCCCGGGCAGCTCCCTGCCTATGGCTACACCTTC.

This clonotype has a count of ten or more. This chain connects TRBV6-5 to TRBJ2-7; D remains ambiguous. Trimming stripped 4 bases from V and 5 bases from J, with 15 bases between. The CDR3 is 14 residues long. Germline V gene sequence: CDR1 MNHEY, CDR2 SVGAGI. CDR3 loop: CASSSLSVSNEQYF. Written as DNA, the CDR3 is TGTGCCAGCAGTTCCCTCAGTGTTTCGAACGAGCAGTACTTC.

The chain has TRBV6-2 or TRBV6-3 and TRBJ1-1; a weak D match, TRBD1 (6 bases). Germline-derived CDR1 and CDR2 are MNHEY and SVGEGT. CDR3 size: 14 residues. V was shortened by 5 bases and J by 1 base, with 11 bases between the two germline ends. The CDR3 protein is CASSRRGANTEAFF. CDR3 sequence (DNA): TGTGCCAGCAGTCGCAGGGGAGCGAACACTGAAGCTTTCTTT.

Many counts were recorded for this clonotype. The chain links TRBV29-1 to TRBJ2-3; TRBD1 matches 7 bases. Germline CDR1 SQVTM, CDR2 ANQGSEA. This CDR3 is 16 amino acids long. The junction had 12 bases not matched to a gene; V was cut back by 5 bases and J by 1 base. The CDR3 here is CSVKGVPQGGTDTQYF. The CDR3 DNA sequence: TGCAGCGTTAAAGGGGTCCCGCAGGGGGGCACAGATACGCAGTATTTT.

This clonotype came up many times. This chain uses TRBV19 with TRBJ2-3; 14 bases fit TRBD2. The germline V gene encodes CDR1 LNHDA and CDR2 SQIVND (reference sequence). After removal of 1 base from V and 5 bases from J, the junction contained 11 bases not matched to a gene. The CDR3 covers 19 residues. The CDR3 is CASSIGPGLAGVPQDTQYF. Here the CDR3 DNA reads TGTGCCAGTAGTATAGGTCCGGGACTAGCGGGGGTCCCACAAGATACGCAGTATTTT. Variable domain in full (rest from reference TRBV19 and TRBJ2-3): DGGITQSPKYLFRKEGQNVTLSCEQNLNHDAMYWYRQDPGQGLRLIYYSQIVNDFQKGDIAEGYSVSREKKESFPLTVTSAQKNPTAFYLCASSIGPGLAGVPQDTQYFGPGTRLTVL.

This clonotype was observed many times. The genes are TRBV9 and TRBJ2-2; no firm D call. V dropped 2 bases and J dropped 0 bases, with 14 bases sitting between them. The CDR3 consists of 17 residues. Germline CDR1 is SGDLS and CDR2 is YYNGEE. The CDR3 region has the DNA TGTGCCAGCAGCGTCCCTCTGGACGGCTCGAACACCGGGGAGCTGTTTTTT. Translating it yields CASSVPLDGSNTGELFF.

This clonotype is medium-sized (0.01 to 0.1%) by share. The rearrangement joins TRBV5-6 to TRBJ2-3, with 8 bases matching TRBD1. The CDR3 sequence is 16 residues long. The V and J ends lost 6 bases and 6 bases, in that order; junction bases with no gene match: 15. Germline CDR1 and CDR2: SGHDT and YYEEEE. CDR3 amino acids: CASTFGQGASLDTQYF. The CDR3 bases are TGTGCCAGCACCTTTGGGCAGGGGGCTTCTTTGGATACGCAGTATTTT.

This clonotype was found many times. The V and J genes are TRBV28 and TRBJ2-3; TRBD2 aligns across 8 bases. The CDR3 is made up of 15 amino acids. With 5 bases clipped from V and 4 bases from J, the junction kept 8 bases outside the gene matches. CDR1 is MDHEN and CDR2 is SYDVKM in the germline V gene. The CDR3 protein is CASSPAAGGSDTQYF. The CDR3 bases are TGTGCCAGCAGTCCCGCTGCGGGGGGCTCAGATACGCAGTATTTT.

This clonotype has a count of ten or more. J is TRBJ1-1 and V is TRBV12-3 or TRBV12-4; D unclear. V was cut by 8 bases and J by 0 bases, with 22 bases left in between. CDR3 length: 17 amino acids. The CDR3 here is CASDDQTPSDVNTEAFF. The CDR3 DNA follows: TGTGCCAGCGATGACCAGACACCCAGTGATGTGAACACTGAAGCTTTCTTT.

This clonotype has only a few counts. CDR3 sequence reads: CASRDTGTANEKLFF. The DNA for the CDR3 is TGTGCCAGCAGGGATACAGGGACTGCTAATGAAAAACTGTTTTTT. The rearrangement links TRBV7-9 to TRBJ1-4, with TRBD1 as a possible D gene (6 bases). Germline assignment: CDR1 SEHNR and CDR2 FQNEAQ (reference sequence). V was shortened by 6 bases and J by 3 bases, with 14 bases between the two germline ends. There are 15 residues in the CDR3.

This clonotype was counted ten times or more. The V gene is TRBV6-5, the J gene TRBJ1-4; D unresolved. The CDR3 covers 13 residues. Trimming removed 3 bases at V and 8 bases at J, with 10 bases between. Germline V lookup: CDR1 MNHEY, CDR2 SVGAGI. The CDR3 DNA reads as TGTGCCAGCAGTTATAGCGTCGGGGAAAAACTGTTTTTT. It is translated as CASSYSVGEKLFF.

This clonotype has ten or more counts. This chain joins TRBV7-9 and TRBJ2-1, with 13 nucleotides matching TRBD2. V lost 5 bases to trimming and J lost 3 bases; unmatched junction nucleotides: 7. Germline assignment: CDR1 SEHNR and CDR2 FQNEAQ (reference sequence). CDR3 length: 17 amino acids. CDR3: CASSPRTSGSNYNEQFF. The CDR3 DNA is TGTGCCAGCAGCCCCCGGACTAGCGGGAGTAACTACAATGAGCAGTTCTTC. Looking up the rest from reference TRBV7-9 and TRBJ2-1 gives the full variable domain: DTGVSQNPRHKITKRGQNVTFRCDPISEHNRLYWYRQTLGQGPEFLTYFQNEAQLEKSRLLSDRFSAERPKGSFSTLEIQRTEQGDSAMYLCASSPRTSGSNYNEQFFGPGTRLTVL.